This record covers a single TCR beta chain. Its antigen is not identified. The entry originates in a study of blood T cells in healthy people across ages. Whole-study results and caveats: Long-lived donors exceeded aged donors in naive CD4+ cells and diversity.

Through a sample-barcoded 5' primer and a J-beta primer mix, a second PCR was run for roughly 6 to 11 cycles. Each cDNA molecule carried a tag from a template-switch adaptor that contained 12 random nucleotides. TCRdb independently ran MiXCR on the 5' RACE reads; one entry per CDR3 protein. The table records roughly 800,000 distinct CDR3 sequences, 53% of them present only once. The J segment lost 3 bases and the V segment lost 3 bases, leaving 6 bases of the junction unmatched. The CDR3 loop spans 16 amino acids. CDR1 and CDR2 from the germline V gene are SGHTA and FQGNSA. Each donor's blood draw was 7.5 to 10 milliliters of peripheral blood.

The chain joins TRBV7-2 to TRBJ2-1; TRBD2 agrees at 9 bases. Sequencing used blood. The receptor's source is an elderly man in good health. The CDR3 sequence is CASSFRGGRVYNEQFF. The CDR3 bases are TGTGCCAGCAGCTTCCGGGGCGGGAGGGTCTACAATGAGCAGTTCTTC. The full variable domain, completed using reference TRBV7-2 and TRBJ2-1, is GAGVSQSPSNKVTEKGKDVELRCDPISGHTALYWYRQSLGQGLEFLIYFQGNSAPDKSGLPSDRFSAERTGGSVSTLTIQRTQQEDSAVYLCASSFRGGRVYNEQFFGPGTRLTVL.